This is a list of T cell receptor beta chains from one sample in a study of blood T cell repertoires in COVID-19. The method was immunoSEQ multiplex PCR; TCRdb's version includes in-frame clones alone and lacks a portion of them. The sample holds some 390,000 clones, roughly nine tenths seen once. Sequenced material: PBMCs or T cells enriched from blood (not recorded which). The receptors come from a woman in her twenties or thirties who had recovered from COVID-19. Both conserved end residues are part of each CDR3. Each record gives: J gene, clone size, D gene, V gene, CDR3 protein, CDR3 DNA. D genes are given only for firm matches. Size is stated for part of the rows, as once, few or many counts, or as a class when the clone is expanded.

TRBJ2-7	few	-	TRBV5-5	CASSLNGYEQYF	TGTGCCAGCAGCTTAAACGGCTACGAGCAGTACTTC
TRBJ2-3	-	-	TRBV6-5	CASSWAGSGDPQYF	TGTGCCAGCAGTTGGGCGGGTAGCGGAGACCCGCAGTATTTT
TRBJ2-7	-	TRBD1	TRBV27	CASSPGQGRQYF	TGTGCCAGCAGTCCCGGACAGGGGAGGCAGTACTTC
TRBJ2-3	-	TRBD1	TRBV11-2	CASSNRDRVVADTQYF	TGTGCCAGCAGCAATAGGGACAGGGTGGTGGCAGATACGCAGTATTTT
TRBJ2-3	-	-	TRBV4-1	CASSHAPQGTDTQYF	TGCGCCAGCAGCCATGCTCCGCAGGGCACAGATACGCAGTATTTT
TRBJ1-3	-	-	TRBV19	CASSERGYGNTIYF	TGTGCCAGTAGTGAAAGGGGATATGGAAACACCATATATTTT
TRBJ2-1	-	-	TRBV28	CASSLGSGRGQFF	TGTGCCAGCAGTTTAGGGTCCGGGAGAGGGCAGTTCTTC
TRBJ1-2	-	-	TRBV2	CASSGAGGENYGYTF	TGTGCCAGCAGCGGGGCGGGGGGCGAGAACTATGGCTACACCTTC
TRBJ1-1	-	-	TRBV24-1	CATSETSPGRAPIGAFF	TGTGCCACCAGTGAAACTAGTCCGGGTAGAGCACCCATCGGAGCTTTCTTT
TRBJ1-1	-	-	TRBV30	CACEQGFPGTEAFF	TGTGCCTGTGAACAGGGATTCCCTGGCACTGAAGCTTTCTTT
TRBJ2-5	-	TRBD2	TRBV18	CASSPAPPGLAGGQETQYF	TGTGCCAGCTCACCCGCTCCTCCGGGACTAGCGGGAGGGCAAGAGACCCAGTACTTC
TRBJ1-6	-	TRBD1	TRBV7-8	CASSSQSRDRVVGSYNSPLHF	TGTGCCAGCAGCTCCCAGAGCCGAGACAGGGTAGTAGGGTCCTATAATTCACCCCTCCACTTT
TRBJ1-2	-	TRBD1	TRBV4-2	CASSQEGTGGDYGYTF	TGTGCCAGCAGCCAAGAGGGGACAGGGGGAGACTATGGCTACACCTTC
TRBJ1-6	-	TRBD1	TRBV10-3	CAISESGTDNSPLHF	TGTGCCATCAGTGAGTCCGGGACAGATAATTCACCCCTCCACTTT
TRBJ1-2	-	TRBD1	TRBV7-9	CASSAAGTGGGYTF	TGTGCCAGCAGCGCTGCCGGGACAGGGGGAGGCTACACCTTC
TRBJ2-2	-	-	TRBV3-1/TRBV3-2	CASSQLLGHLANTGELFF	TGTGCCAGCAGCCAACTACTTGGACATCTCGCGAACACCGGGGAGCTGTTTTTT
TRBJ1-2	-	-	TRBV6-5	CASKRQAPAGYTF	TGTGCCAGCAAGAGACAGGCCCCTGCTGGCTACACCTTC
TRBJ2-1	-	-	TRBV3-1/TRBV3-2	CASSQAPRGRAYNEQFF	TGTGCCAGCAGCCAAGCCCCACGAGGGAGAGCCTACAATGAGCAGTTCTTC
TRBJ1-5	-	-	TRBV28	CASRSDSSNQPQHF	TGTGCCAGCAGATCTGACAGTAGCAATCAGCCCCAGCATTTT
TRBJ2-7	few	TRBD2	TRBV30	CAWSVISGRAEQYF	TGTGCCTGGAGCGTTATTAGCGGGAGGGCCGAGCAGTACTTC
TRBJ1-1	-	-	TRBV18	CASSPLRGLGTEAFF	TGTGCCAGCTCACCCTTGCGGGGGTTAGGGACTGAAGCTTTCTTT
TRBJ2-4	-	-	TRBV4-3	CASSQDWRGEIKNIQYF	TGCGCCAGCAGCCAAGATTGGCGAGGAGAGATCAAAAACATTCAGTACTTC
TRBJ1-1	-	-	TRBV14	CASSQWQGSIFTEAFF	TGTGCCAGCAGCCAGTGGCAGGGCAGCATATTCACTGAAGCTTTCTTT
TRBJ1-2	-	-	TRBV28	CASSFRQSYGYTF	TGTGCCAGCAGTTTCCGTCAGTCCTATGGCTACACCTTC
TRBJ2-1	-	TRBD1	TRBV15	CATSRDRGREQFF	TGTGCCACCAGCAGAGATAGGGGGCGCGAGCAGTTCTTC
TRBJ1-2	-	-	TRBV7-2	CASSLSWDSSYTF	TGTGCCAGCAGCTTATCCTGGGACTCTAGCTACACCTTC
TRBJ2-5	-	-	TRBV10-1	CASSMGHSTGETQYF	TGCGCCAGCAGTATGGGACACAGTACTGGGGAGACCCAGTACTTC
TRBJ2-7	-	-	TRBV28	CASRLADSPNPQYF	TGTGCCAGCAGGCTCGCGGACAGCCCCAACCCGCAGTACTTC
TRBJ1-3	-	-	TRBV6-5	CASSQDSTGNTIYF	TGTGCCAGCAGTCAGGATAGTACTGGAAACACCATATATTTT
TRBJ1-4	-	-	TRBV11-2	CASSLSGERTYEKLFF	TGTGCCAGCAGCTTATCGGGGGAAAGAACTTATGAAAAACTGTTTTTT
TRBJ1-1	-	-	TRBV2	CASSEPPSEAFF	TGTGCCAGCAGTGAACCTCCCAGTGAAGCTTTCTTT
TRBJ1-5	-	TRBD1	TRBV24-1	CATSDAETGNQPQHF	TGTGCCACCAGTGATGCGGAGACAGGGAATCAGCCCCAGCATTTT
TRBJ1-1	-	-	TRBV2	CASSEAWGDTEAFF	TGTGCCAGCAGTGAAGCCTGGGGGGACACTGAAGCTTTCTTT
TRBJ2-5	few	TRBD2	TRBV4-1	CASSQPAGGRETQYF	TGCGCCAGCAGCCAACCAGCGGGGGGGCGGGAGACCCAGTACTTC
TRBJ2-4	-	-	TRBV28	CASSLNSIQYF	TGTGCCAGCAGTTTAAATAGCATTCAGTACTTC
TRBJ2-3	-	-	TRBV3-1/TRBV3-2	CASSQDPDDTQYF	TGTGCCAGCAGCCAAGATCCAGATGATACGCAGTATTTT
TRBJ2-5	-	TRBD1	TRBV6-4	CASSRDSDQETQYF	TGTGCCAGCAGCCGGGACAGTGACCAAGAGACCCAGTACTTC
TRBJ1-4	-	TRBD1	TRBV11-2	CASSPSIDRAGKLFF	TGTGCCAGCAGCCCGAGTATCGACAGGGCGGGAAAACTGTTTTTT
TRBJ1-5	-	-	TRBV7-8	CASSSPGSNQPQHF	TGTGCCAGCAGCTCTCCGGGGTCAAATCAGCCCCAGCATTTT
TRBJ1-1	-	-	TRBV5-1	CASQGGNTEAFF	TGCGCCAGTCAGGGAGGGAACACTGAAGCTTTCTTT
TRBJ2-1	-	TRBD2	TRBV2	CASSEWLAGGNNEQFF	TGTGCCAGCAGTGAATGGCTAGCGGGGGGGAACAATGAGCAGTTCTTC
TRBJ1-2	-	-	TRBV11-2	CASSGEGYGYTF	TGTGCCAGCTCCGGGGAGGGTTATGGCTACACCTTC
TRBJ1-2	-	-	TRBV7-2	CASSPPYGLAGGYTF	TGTGCCAGCAGCCCCCCGTATGGCCTGGCGGGCGGCTACACCTTC
TRBJ1-2	-	TRBD1	TRBV9	CASSVAGQGFGYTF	TGTGCCAGCAGCGTAGCCGGACAGGGGTTTGGCTACACCTTC
TRBJ2-7	-	TRBD1	TRBV30	CAWSFQGQPLYEQYF	TGTGCCTGGAGTTTCCAGGGACAGCCTCTCTACGAGCAGTACTTC
TRBJ1-2	-	-	TRBV19	CASSPPLDSTYGYTF	TGTGCCAGTAGTCCGCCCCTTGACAGTACCTATGGCTACACCTTC
TRBJ1-2	-	TRBD1	TRBV30	CAWSNTGGGYGYTF	TGTGCCTGGAGTAACACAGGGGGCGGCTATGGCTACACCTTC
TRBJ1-6	few	-	TRBV4-2	CASSQGPTSGSPLHF	TGTGCCAGCAGCCAAGGGCCCACCTCCGGGTCACCCCTCCACTTT
TRBJ1-6	-	-	TRBV6-4	CASSESTNSPLHF	TGTGCCAGCAGTGAATCTACTAATTCACCCCTCCACTTT
TRBJ1-3	once	-	TRBV7-9	CASSGASGPGNTIYF	TGTGCCAGCAGCGGGGCTTCAGGACCTGGAAACACCATATATTTT